This T cell receptor (beta chain) was sequenced for a study of shared clonotypes between healthy human individuals. CDR1 is SGHAT, CDR2 FQNNGV, per germline. The V and J ends lost 4 bases and 7 bases respectively, with 13 bases between them. This CDR3 is 14 amino acids long. As handled by the study authors: Because ImmunoSEQ provided only junction sequences with no quality scores, the filtering differed. Clones were sequenced by immunoSEQ multiplex PCR, and TCRdb holds only the in-frame ones, with some missing. For V, J and clone size, that table is used; D and trimming come from the DNA. This sample has about 1 million clones, with about 75% found just once.

The genes are TRBV11-2 and TRBJ1-4, with D uncertain. The clonotype comes from a man between 18 and 35 years old in good health. The sample taken for sequencing was memory CD4+ T cells sorted from blood. Subset given: CD45RA-negative fraction. The CDR3 DNA is TGTGCCAGCAGCTCAGGACCGACATTTGAAAAACTGTTTTTT. Translation gives CASSSGPTFEKLFF.